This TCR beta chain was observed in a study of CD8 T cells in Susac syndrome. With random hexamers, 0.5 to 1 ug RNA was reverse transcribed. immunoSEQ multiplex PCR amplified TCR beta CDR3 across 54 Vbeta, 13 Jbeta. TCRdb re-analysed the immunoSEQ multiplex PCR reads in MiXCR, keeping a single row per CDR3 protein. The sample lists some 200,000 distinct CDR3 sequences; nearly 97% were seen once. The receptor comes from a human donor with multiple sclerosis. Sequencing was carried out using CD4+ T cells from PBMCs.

The CDR3 spells CSARFVIGNQPQHF. The CDR3 coding sequence is TGCAGTGCTAGGTTTGTTATTGGCAATCAGCCCCAGCATTTT. The chain recombines TRBV20-1 with TRBJ1-5; D gene unclear. The CDR3 has 14 residues. The V gene's germline CDR1 is DFQATT and CDR2 SNEGSKA (reference sequence). V was trimmed by 3 bases and J by 2 bases, leaving 11 bases between them.